This note documents a single T cell receptor (beta chain) sequence. This sample was taken from a study of blood T cell repertoires in COVID-19. Study details: Sites across the United States, Italy and Spain contributed samples from acute and convalescent COVID-19. The cDNA or gDNA used as material had been derived from T cells, B-cell-depleted T cells, or PBMCs.

As originally analysed: For nucleated cells, counts were estimated from reference gene primer amplification. Using immunoSEQ multiplex PCR, the repertoire was profiled, and TCRdb retains in-frame clones only, with some absent. That table supplies the V and J calls and clone size; D and trimming were determined from the DNA. The repertoire holds roughly 90,000 clones, with about 82% as singletons. The CDR3 is 15 amino acids. The V and J ends lost 3 bases and 0 bases respectively, with 13 bases between them. In germline, CDR1 is DFQATT, CDR2 SNEGSKA (reference sequence). Sequencing used peripheral blood. This chain connects TRBV20-1 to TRBJ2-3; D may be TRBD2 (7 bases). The receptor comes from a human donor in a cohort sampled during active COVID-19. The DNA for the CDR3 is TGCAGTGCTAGTCGGGGGAGGGGGAGCACAGATACGCAGTATTTT. Translating it yields CSASRGRGSTDTQYF.